Below, 2 T cell receptor beta chains from the same sample are listed, as sequenced in a study of blood T cells in healthy people across ages. A sample-barcoded 5' primer and a J-beta primer mix were used in a second PCR of roughly 7 to 11 cycles. Using its own MiXCR run on the 5' RACE reads, TCRdb lists one record per CDR3 protein. The sample carries 850,000 to 950,000 distinct CDR3 sequences, more than 25% recorded once. Sample: blood. The source of these receptors is a woman of 80 years or more in good health.

The chain uses TRBV25-1 and TRBJ2-3; 9 bases match TRBD1. CDR1 MGHDK and CDR2 SYGVNS come from the germline V gene. Unmatched junction bases numbered 9, after V lost 3 bases and J lost 5 bases. The CDR3 is 16 residues long. Here the CDR3 reads CASSDFGTGREDTQYF. CDR3 DNA: TGTGCCAGCAGTGATTTCGGGACAGGGCGGGAAGATACGCAGTATTTT.

For this clonotype: Compared with germline, one end of the junction differs, possibly owing to a read error. The chain has TRBV2 and TRBJ2-2, with TRBD2 as a possible D gene (5 bases). Germline-derived CDR1 and CDR2 are SNHLY and FYNNEI. The CDR3 is 14 amino acids. CDR3 protein: CASRSRSSTGERFF. In nucleotides, the CDR3 is TGTGCCAGCAGATCGCGTAGTTCCACCGGGGAGCGGTTTTTT.